The 7 T cell receptor beta chains in this list originate from one sample, sequenced in a study of cytomegalovirus exposure and HLA in healthy donors. The method was immunoSEQ multiplex PCR; TCRdb's version includes in-frame clones alone and lacks a portion of them. The sample consists of 150,000 to 200,000 clones, approximately 80% of them appearing once. Sample: PBMCs. Source of these receptors: a man aged 18 to 29 in good health and CMV-seropositive.

This clone came up a few times. The gene calls are TRBV29-1 and TRBJ2-1; weak D call: TRBD2 (5 bases). Trimming took 7 bases from V and 4 from J, leaving 17 bases between them. Per germline, CDR1 SQVTM and CDR2 ANQGSEA. The CDR3 is 14 residues long. Here the CDR3 reads CSAVTGMGYNEQFF. CDR3 in DNA: TGCAGCGCAGTAACGGGAATGGGATACAATGAGCAGTTCTTC.

This clone was seen once. V is TRBV7-3 and J is TRBJ2-1; the match to TRBD1 covers 9 bases. The trim removed 1 base at V and 1 base at J, leaving 23 bases unmatched. Germline CDR1 and CDR2: SGHTA and FQGTGA. The CDR3 is made up of 23 amino acids. DNA for the CDR3: TGTGCCAGCAGCTTAAGTATCCGGGACAGGGAGTCATCGGCGGGACGTTCCTACAATGAGCAGTTCTTC. Its translation: CASSLSIRDRESSAGRSYNEQFF.

The V call is TRBV7-7, the J call TRBJ1-1; TRBD1 aligns across 11 bases. J was trimmed by 4 bases and V by 2 bases; bases with no gene match: 6. The CDR3 runs 16 residues. Germline CDR1 reads SSHAT; CDR2 reads FNYEAQ (reference sequence). The CDR3 is CASSLRTGGGSTEAFF. The CDR3 coding sequence is TGTGCCAGCAGCTTAAGGACAGGGGGCGGGAGCACTGAAGCTTTCTTT. Full variable domain (rest looked up from reference TRBV7-7 and TRBJ1-1): GAGVSQSPRYKVTKRGQDVTLRCDPISSHATLYWYQQALGQGPEFLTYFNYEAQPDKSGLPSDRFSAERPEGSISTLTIQRTEQRDSAMYRCASSLRTGGGSTEAFFGQGTRLTVV.

The V and J genes are TRBV25-1 and TRBJ2-1, with 10 bases that match TRBD2. Germline CDR1 and CDR2: MGHDK and SYGVNS. V shed 3 bases, J shed 8 bases, and the junction held 7 bases outside the gene matches. There are 15 residues in the CDR3. The CDR3 nucleotides read TGTGCCAGCAGTGACACTAGCGGGAATACATATGAGCAGTTCTTC. Its translation: CASSDTSGNTYEQFF.

DNA for the CDR3: TGTGCCTGGAGTTCTCTATACAGGGGGAGTGAAAAACTGTTTTTT. Encoded protein: CAWSSLYRGSEKLFF. This chain connects TRBV30 to TRBJ1-4, with 8 bases aligning to TRBD1. Germline V lookup: CDR1 GTSNPN, CDR2 SVGIG (reference sequence). V shed 2 bases and J 7 bases; nucleotides not matched to a gene: 9. The CDR3 runs 15 residues.

The CDR3 protein is CASSLDRVMAEAFF. CDR3 bases: TGTGCCAGCAGCTTGGACAGGGTAATGGCTGAAGCTTTCTTT. The chain has TRBV5-6 and TRBJ1-1; perhaps TRBD1 as D (6 bases). Trimming stripped 0 bases from V and 6 bases from J, with 12 bases between. Germline-derived CDR1 and CDR2 are SGHDT and YYEEEE. This CDR3 spans 14 amino acids.

The chain has TRBV6-1 and TRBJ2-2, with D perhaps matching TRBD2 (6 bases). Trimming removed 4 bases from V and 10 bases from J, with 13 bases in between. CDR1 is MNHNS and CDR2 is SASEGT in the germline V gene. CDR3 length: 13 amino acids. CDR3 loop: CASSGPGTQELFF. CDR3 bases: TGTGCCAGCAGTGGGCCCGGGACTCAGGAGCTGTTTTTT.